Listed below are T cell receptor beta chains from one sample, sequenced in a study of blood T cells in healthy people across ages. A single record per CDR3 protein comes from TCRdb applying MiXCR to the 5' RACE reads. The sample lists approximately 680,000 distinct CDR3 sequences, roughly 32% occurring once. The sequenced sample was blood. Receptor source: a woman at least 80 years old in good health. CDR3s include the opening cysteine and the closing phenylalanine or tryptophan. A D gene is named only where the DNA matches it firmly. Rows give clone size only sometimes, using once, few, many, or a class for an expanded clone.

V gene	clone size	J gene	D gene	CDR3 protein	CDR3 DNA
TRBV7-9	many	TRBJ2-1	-	CASSPPRGEQFF	TGTGCCAGCAGCCCCCCACGGGGTGAGCAGTTCTTC
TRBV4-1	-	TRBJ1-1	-	CASSQVRGSMNTEAFF	TGCGCCAGCAGCCAAGTCAGGGGCAGCATGAACACTGAAGCTTTCTTT
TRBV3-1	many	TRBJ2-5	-	CASSLDSDQYF	TGTGCCAGCAGCCTCGACAGCGACCAGTACTTC
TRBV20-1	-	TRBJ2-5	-	CSAERGAGETQYF	TGCAGTGCCGAGAGGGGGGCCGGAGAGACCCAGTACTTC
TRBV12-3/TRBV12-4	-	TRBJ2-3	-	CASSLVRKHTDTQYF	TGTGCCAGCAGTTTAGTTCGAAAACACACAGATACGCAGTATTTT
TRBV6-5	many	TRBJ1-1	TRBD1	CASSLDRGRDTEAFF	TGTGCCAGCAGCCTCGACAGGGGAAGAGACACTGAAGCTTTCTTT
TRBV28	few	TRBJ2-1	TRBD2	CASSWELAGSNEQFF	TGTGCCAGCAGTTGGGAACTAGCGGGATCCAATGAGCAGTTCTTC
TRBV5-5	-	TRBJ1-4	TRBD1	CASSEPGQRGEKLFF	TGTGCCAGCAGCGAACCGGGACAGCGGGGGGAAAAACTGTTTTTT
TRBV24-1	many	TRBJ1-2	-	CATGTGGLGGYGYTF	TGTGCCACCGGGACGGGTGGCTTGGGAGGCTATGGCTACACCTTC
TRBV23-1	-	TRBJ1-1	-	CASSPAEGDTEAFF	TGCGCCAGCAGTCCCGCGGAGGGTGACACTGAAGCTTTCTTT
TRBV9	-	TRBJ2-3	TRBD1	CASSPEDRMSTDTQYF	TGTGCCAGCAGCCCAGAGGACAGGATGAGCACAGATACGCAGTATTTT
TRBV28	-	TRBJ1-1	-	CASSFNGANTEAFF	TGTGCCAGCAGTTTCAACGGGGCGAACACTGAAGCTTTCTTT
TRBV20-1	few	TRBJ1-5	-	CSAWVGEDNQPQHF	TGCAGTGCTTGGGTGGGGGAAGACAATCAGCCCCAGCATTTT
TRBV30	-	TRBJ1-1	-	CAWSVLGLTEAFF	TGTGCCTGGAGTGTGTTGGGACTCACTGAAGCTTTCTTT
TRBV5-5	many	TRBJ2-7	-	CASSRGGASSTYEQYF	TGTGCCAGCAGCAGGGGGGGCGCCTCTAGCACCTACGAGCAGTACTTC
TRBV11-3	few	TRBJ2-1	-	CASSLGAGSSNEQFF	TGTGCCAGCAGCTTAGGGGCGGGATCAAGCAATGAGCAGTTCTTC
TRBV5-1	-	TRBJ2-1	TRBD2	CATATSGGTYNGQFF	TGCGCCACCGCGACTAGCGGGGGGACCTACAATGGGCAGTTCTTC
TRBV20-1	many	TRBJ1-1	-	CSAREDLNTEAFF	TGCAGTGCTAGAGAAGACCTGAACACTGAAGCTTTCTTT
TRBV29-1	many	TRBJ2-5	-	CSVSRQPGQETQYF	TGCAGCGTTTCAAGACAGCCCGGACAAGAGACCCAGTACTTC
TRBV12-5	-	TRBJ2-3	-	CASASGDTQYF	TGTGCTAGTGCCTCGGGGGATACGCAGTATTTT
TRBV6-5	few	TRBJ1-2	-	CASSYQSGRGGYTF	TGTGCCAGCAGTTATCAATCAGGGCGGGGTGGCTACACCTTC
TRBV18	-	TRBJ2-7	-	CASSPDRILEEQYF	TGTGCCAGCTCACCGGACAGAATTTTAGAAGAGCAGTACTTC
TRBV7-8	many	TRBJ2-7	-	CASSREFSSYEQYF	TGTGCCAGCAGTAGGGAATTCAGCTCCTACGAGCAGTACTTC
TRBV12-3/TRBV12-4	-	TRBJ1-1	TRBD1	CASSYILAGGTEAFF	TGTGCCAGCAGCTACATTTTGGCAGGGGGGACTGAAGCTTTCTTT
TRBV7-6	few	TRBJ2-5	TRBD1	CASSSRQGAMGGETQYF	TGTGCCAGCAGCTCCCGACAGGGGGCGATGGGTGGGGAGACCCAGTACTTC
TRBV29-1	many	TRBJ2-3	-	CSGGLPPDTQYF	TGCAGCGGAGGACTCCCCCCGGATACGCAGTATTTT
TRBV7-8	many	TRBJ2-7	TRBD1	CASSARDRGHEQYF	TGTGCCAGCAGCGCCCGGGACAGGGGGCACGAGCAGTACTTC
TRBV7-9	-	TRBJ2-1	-	CASSPVGDNEQFF	TGTGCCAGCAGCCCCGTGGGCGACAATGAGCAGTTCTTC
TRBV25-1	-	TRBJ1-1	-	CASSDLQGSNTEAFF	TGTGCCAGCAGTGATCTTCAGGGGTCGAACACTGAAGCTTTCTTT
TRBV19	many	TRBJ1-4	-	CASSIIGGGATTNEKLFF	TGTGCCAGTAGTATAATCGGCGGTGGGGCGACAACTAATGAAAAACTGTTTTTT
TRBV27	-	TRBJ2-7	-	CASSLRGTAYEQYF	TGTGCCAGCAGTTTAAGGGGGACGGCCTACGAGCAGTACTTC
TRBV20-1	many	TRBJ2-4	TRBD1	CSAMDRGRNIQYF	TGCAGTGCTATGGACAGGGGCCGCAACATTCAGTACTTC
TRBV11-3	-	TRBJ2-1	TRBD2	CASSLDRAGGGEQFF	TGTGCCAGCAGCTTAGATCGAGCGGGGGGGGGTGAGCAGTTCTTC
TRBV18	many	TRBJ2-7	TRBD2	CASSPRWRGSPYEQYF	TGTGCCAGCTCACCCCGATGGCGGGGGTCTCCCTACGAGCAGTACTTC
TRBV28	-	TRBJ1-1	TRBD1	CASNLQGAGEAFF	TGTGCCAGCAATCTTCAGGGGGCAGGAGAAGCTTTCTTT
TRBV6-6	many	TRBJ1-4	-	CASSSRGGEKLFF	TGTGCCAGCAGTTCCCGGGGGGGGGAAAAACTGTTTTTT
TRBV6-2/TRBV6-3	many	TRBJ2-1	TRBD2	CASSYSTSGVDNEQFF	TGTGCCAGCAGTTACTCGACTAGCGGGGTCGACAATGAGCAGTTCTTC
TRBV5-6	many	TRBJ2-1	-	CASSLRGGVYNEQFF	TGTGCCAGCAGCTTGAGGGGGGGGGTCTACAATGAGCAGTTCTTC
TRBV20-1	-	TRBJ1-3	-	CSARLSGPNTIYF	TGCAGTGCTAGACTGTCGGGGCCCAACACCATATATTTT
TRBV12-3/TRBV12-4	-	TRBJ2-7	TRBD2	CASRLAGGYEQYF	TGTGCCAGCAGGCTAGCGGGGGGCTACGAGCAGTACTTC
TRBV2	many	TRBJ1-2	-	CASSEASKYGYTF	TGTGCCAGCAGTGAAGCGTCCAAGTATGGCTACACCTTC
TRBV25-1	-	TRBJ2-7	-	CASKSPGPTAYEQYF	TGTGCCAGCAAATCCCCCGGGCCAACAGCCTACGAGCAGTACTTC
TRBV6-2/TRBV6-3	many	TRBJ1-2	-	CASSYPSVHSGYTF	TGTGCCAGCAGTTACCCTTCAGTCCATTCAGGCTACACCTTC
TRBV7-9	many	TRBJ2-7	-	CASSPVGGLYEQYF	TGTGCCAGCAGCCCCGTGGGGGGCCTCTACGAGCAGTACTTC
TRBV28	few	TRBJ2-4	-	CTSSLSGVGYF	TGTACCAGCAGCCTCTCGGGGGTCGGGTACTTC
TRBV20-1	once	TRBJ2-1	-	CSATGTRLNEQFF	TGCAGTGCTACCGGGACTCGACTGAATGAGCAGTTCTTC
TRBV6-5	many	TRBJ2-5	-	CASTRGGGAGTQYF	TGTGCCAGCACCAGGGGGGGGGGAGCAGGGACCCAGTACTTC
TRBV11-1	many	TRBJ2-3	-	CASSLAWRQINTDTQYF	TGTGCCAGCAGCTTAGCGTGGAGACAGATAAACACAGATACGCAGTATTTT
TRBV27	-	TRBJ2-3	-	CASSSGWTNTDTQYF	TGTGCCAGCAGTTCCGGATGGACCAACACAGATACGCAGTATTTT
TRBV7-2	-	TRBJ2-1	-	CASSLGPGEYNEQFF	TGTGCCAGCAGCTTAGGCCCAGGGGAGTACAATGAGCAGTTCTTC
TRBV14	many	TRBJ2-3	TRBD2	CASSPRGVTDTQYF	TGTGCCAGCAGCCCCCGGGGGGTCACAGATACGCAGTATTTT
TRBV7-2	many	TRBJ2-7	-	CASSWPGRYEQYF	TGTGCCAGCAGCTGGCCTGGTCGGTACGAGCAGTACTTC
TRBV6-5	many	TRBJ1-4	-	CASSYSTRGREKLFF	TGTGCCAGCAGTTACTCGACCCGGGGTCGTGAAAAACTGTTTTTT
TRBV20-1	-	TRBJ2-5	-	CSAREGGSGETQDF	TGCAGTGCTAGAGAGGGGGGATCGGGAGAGACCCAGGACTTC
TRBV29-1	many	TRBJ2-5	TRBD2	CSAGGGQGEQYF	TGCAGCGCCGGGGGGGGGCAGGGTGAGCAGTACTTC
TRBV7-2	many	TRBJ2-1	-	CASSLLMAFNEQFF	TGTGCCAGCAGCTTGCTTATGGCTTTCAATGAGCAGTTCTTC
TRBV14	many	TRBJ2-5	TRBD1	CASSPKQGRQTQYF	TGTGCCAGCAGCCCCAAACAGGGGCGGCAGACCCAGTACTTC
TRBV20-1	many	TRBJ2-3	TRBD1	CSASSWDRAGDTQYF	TGCAGTGCTAGCTCGTGGGACAGGGCCGGAGATACGCAGTATTTT